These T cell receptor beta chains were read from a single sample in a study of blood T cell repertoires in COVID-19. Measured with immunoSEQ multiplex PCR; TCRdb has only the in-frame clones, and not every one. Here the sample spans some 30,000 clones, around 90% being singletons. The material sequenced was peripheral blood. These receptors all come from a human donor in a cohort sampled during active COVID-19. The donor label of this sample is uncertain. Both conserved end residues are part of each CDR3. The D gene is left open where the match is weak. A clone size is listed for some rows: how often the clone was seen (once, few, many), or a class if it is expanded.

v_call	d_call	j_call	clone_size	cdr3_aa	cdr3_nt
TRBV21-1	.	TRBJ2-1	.	CASSKGWFCAYNEQFF	TGTGCCAGCAGCAAAGGATGGTTCTGCGCCTACAATGAGCAGTTCTTC
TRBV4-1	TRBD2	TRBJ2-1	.	CASSQRLAGVNEQFF	TGCGCCAGCAGCCAGAGGCTAGCGGGAGTCAATGAGCAGTTCTTC
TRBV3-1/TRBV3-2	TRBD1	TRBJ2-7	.	CASSQDTGGGLSREQYF	TGTGCCAGCAGCCAGGATACAGGGGGCGGGCTTTCACGCGAGCAGTACTTC
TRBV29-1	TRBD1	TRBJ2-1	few	CSAPSGGVSNNEQFF	TGCAGCGCCCCGTCAGGGGGAGTCTCGAACAATGAGCAGTTCTTC
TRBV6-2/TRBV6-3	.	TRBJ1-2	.	CASSREAYGYTF	TGTGCCAGCAGCCGCGAGGCCTATGGCTACACCTTC
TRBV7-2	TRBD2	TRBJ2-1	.	CASSDRGRSSYNEQFF	TGTGCCAGCAGCGACCGCGGGAGAAGCTCCTACAATGAGCAGTTCTTC
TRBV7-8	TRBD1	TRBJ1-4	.	CASSLGQGNEKLFF	TGTGCCAGCAGCTTGGGACAGGGGAATGAAAAACTGTTTTTT
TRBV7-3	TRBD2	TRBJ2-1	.	CASSLISGSSYNEQFF	TGTGCCAGCAGCTTAATTAGCGGGAGTTCCTACAATGAGCAGTTCTTC
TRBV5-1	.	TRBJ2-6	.	CASSPGASSGANVLTF	TGCGCCAGCAGCCCAGGGGCTTCCTCTGGGGCCAACGTCCTGACTTTC
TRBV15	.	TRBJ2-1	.	CATSGGASPYNEQFF	TGTGCCACCAGTGGCGGGGCATCTCCCTACAATGAGCAGTTCTTC
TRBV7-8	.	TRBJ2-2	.	CASSPQIPGELFF	TGTGCCAGCAGCCCCCAAATCCCCGGGGAGCTGTTTTTT
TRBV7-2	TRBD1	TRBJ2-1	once	CASSSRGLFNEQFF	TGTGCCAGCAGCAGCAGGGGGCTCTTCAATGAGCAGTTCTTC
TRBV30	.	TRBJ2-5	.	CAWSLANEETQYF	TGTGCCTGGAGTTTAGCGAACGAAGAGACCCAGTACTTC
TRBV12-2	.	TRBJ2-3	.	CASRLVRASGRPSDTQYF	TGTGCAAGTCGCTTAGTGAGGGCTAGCGGGAGGCCATCAGATACGCAGTATTTT
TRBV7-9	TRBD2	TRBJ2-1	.	CASSPGLADNEQFF	TGTGCCAGCAGCCCCGGACTAGCGGACAATGAGCAGTTCTTC
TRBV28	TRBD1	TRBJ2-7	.	CASSLATGGPGEQYF	TGTGCCAGCAGTTTAGCGACAGGGGGCCCAGGGGAGCAGTACTTC
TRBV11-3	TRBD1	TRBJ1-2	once	CASSLDGQDYGYTF	TGTGCCAGCAGCTTGGATGGACAGGACTATGGCTACACCTTC
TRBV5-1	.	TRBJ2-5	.	CASSLESAGETQYF	TGCGCCAGCAGCTTGGAGTCAGCAGGGGAGACCCAGTACTTC
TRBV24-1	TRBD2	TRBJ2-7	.	CATSQASGSYEQYF	TGTGCCACCAGTCAGGCTAGCGGCTCCTACGAGCAGTACTTC
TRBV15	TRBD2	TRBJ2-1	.	CATSLRRTSSHNEQFF	TGTGCCACCAGCTTACGGAGGACTAGCTCCCACAATGAGCAGTTCTTC
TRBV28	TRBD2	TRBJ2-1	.	CASISMSSGRPSYNEQFF	TGTGCCAGCATTTCTATGAGTAGCGGGAGGCCCTCCTACAATGAGCAGTTCTTC
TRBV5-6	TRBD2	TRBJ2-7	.	CASRSAAGGTYEQYF	TGTGCCAGCAGGTCAGCAGCGGGAGGGACCTACGAGCAGTACTTC
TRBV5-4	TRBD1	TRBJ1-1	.	CASSRGQGNAEAFF	TGTGCCAGCAGCCGGGGACAGGGGAACGCTGAAGCTTTCTTT
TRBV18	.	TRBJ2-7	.	CASSPLIPGRPYEQYF	TGTGCCAGCTCACCACTGATCCCAGGGAGGCCCTACGAGCAGTACTTC
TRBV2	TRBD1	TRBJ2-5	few	CASSERTGRETQYF	TGTGCCAGCAGTGAACGGACAGGAAGGGAGACCCAGTACTTC
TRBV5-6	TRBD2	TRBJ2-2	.	CASSPIAGYSTGELFF	TGTGCCAGCAGCCCAATAGCGGGATACAGCACCGGGGAGCTGTTTTTT
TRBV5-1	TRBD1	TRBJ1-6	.	CASSLTPTGLGPLHF	TGCGCCAGCAGCCTAACTCCGACAGGGCTTGGACCCCTCCACTTT
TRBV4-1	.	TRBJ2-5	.	CASSQGPGVRETQYF	TGCGCCAGCAGCCAAGGGCCAGGGGTGAGGGAGACCCAGTACTTC
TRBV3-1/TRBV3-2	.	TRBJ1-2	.	CASSQVRSTYGYTF	TGTGCCAGCAGCCAAGTTAGGAGCACCTATGGCTACACCTTC
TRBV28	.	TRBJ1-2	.	CASSLPGQGVYGYTF	TGTGCCAGCAGTTTACCCGGGCAGGGCGTCTATGGCTACACCTTC
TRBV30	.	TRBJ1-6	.	CAWTLQGYNSPLHF	TGTGCCTGGACCCTACAGGGCTATAATTCACCCCTCCACTTT
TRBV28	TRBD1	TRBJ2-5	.	CASSSPGQGIKTQYF	TGTGCCAGCAGCTCCCCGGGACAGGGGATCAAGACCCAGTACTTC
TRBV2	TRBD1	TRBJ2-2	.	CASSRTGDTNTGELFF	TGTGCCAGCAGCCGGACAGGGGACACGAACACCGGGGAGCTGTTTTTT
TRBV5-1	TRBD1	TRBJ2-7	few	CASSLFQRWTGYEQYF	TGCGCCAGCAGCTTGTTCCAGAGATGGACAGGGTACGAGCAGTACTTC
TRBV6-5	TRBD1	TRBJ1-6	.	CASSRGQGYSPLHF	TGTGCCAGCAGTCGGGGACAGGGCTATTCACCCCTCCACTTT
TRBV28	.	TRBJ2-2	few	CASSQSPGRGYTGELFF	TGTGCCAGCAGTCAATCCCCCGGCAGGGGCTACACCGGGGAGCTGTTTTTT
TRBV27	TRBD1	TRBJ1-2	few	CASSTLGQGVIYTF	TGTGCCAGCAGCACCCTCGGACAGGGAGTGATCTACACCTTC
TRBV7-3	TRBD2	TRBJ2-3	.	CASSSGLAGVGDTQYF	TGTGCCAGCAGCTCGGGACTAGCGGGAGTGGGAGATACGCAGTATTTT
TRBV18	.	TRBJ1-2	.	CASSPIGTRIYGYTF	TGTGCCAGCTCACCAATCGGGACACGGATATATGGCTACACCTTC
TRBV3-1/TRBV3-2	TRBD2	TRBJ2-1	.	CASSPLAGVGNEQFF	TGTGCCAGCAGTCCACTAGCGGGAGTCGGAAATGAGCAGTTCTTC
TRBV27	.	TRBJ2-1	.	CASSSGGNEQFF	TGTGCCAGCAGCTCGGGTGGCAATGAGCAGTTCTTC
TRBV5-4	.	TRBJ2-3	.	CASRSTGDTQYF	TGTGCCAGCAGGTCAACAGGGGATACGCAGTATTTT
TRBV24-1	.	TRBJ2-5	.	CATGTQETQYF	TGTGCCACCGGTACACAAGAGACCCAGTACTTC
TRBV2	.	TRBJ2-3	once	CASSEDGGLDTQYF	TGTGCCAGCAGTGAAGATGGGGGCTTAGATACGCAGTATTTT